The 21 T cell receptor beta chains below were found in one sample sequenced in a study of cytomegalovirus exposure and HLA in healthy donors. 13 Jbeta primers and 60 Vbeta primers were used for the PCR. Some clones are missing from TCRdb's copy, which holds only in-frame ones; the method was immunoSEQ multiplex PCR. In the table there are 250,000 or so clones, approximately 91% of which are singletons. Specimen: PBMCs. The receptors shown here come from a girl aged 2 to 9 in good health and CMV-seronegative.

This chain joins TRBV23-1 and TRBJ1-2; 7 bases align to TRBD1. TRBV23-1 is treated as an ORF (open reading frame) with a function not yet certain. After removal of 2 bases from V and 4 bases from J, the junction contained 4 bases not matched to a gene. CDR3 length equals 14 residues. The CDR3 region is CASSQTDRVYGYTF. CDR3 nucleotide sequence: TGCGCCAGCAGTCAAACCGACAGGGTCTATGGCTACACCTTC.

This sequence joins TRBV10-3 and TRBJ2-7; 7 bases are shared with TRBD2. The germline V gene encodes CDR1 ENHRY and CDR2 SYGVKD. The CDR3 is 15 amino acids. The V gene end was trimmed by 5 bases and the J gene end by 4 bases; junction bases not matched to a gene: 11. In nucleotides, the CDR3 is TGTGCCATCAGTAACTGGGAAGCGGGGCAATACGAGCAGTACTTC. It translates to CAISNWEAGQYEQYF.

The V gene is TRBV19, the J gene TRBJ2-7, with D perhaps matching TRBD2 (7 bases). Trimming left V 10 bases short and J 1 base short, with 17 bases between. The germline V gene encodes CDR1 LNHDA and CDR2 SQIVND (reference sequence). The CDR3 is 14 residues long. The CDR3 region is CATEGRGPSYEQYF. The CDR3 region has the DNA TGTGCCACGGAGGGGCGGGGGCCTTCCTACGAGCAGTACTTC.

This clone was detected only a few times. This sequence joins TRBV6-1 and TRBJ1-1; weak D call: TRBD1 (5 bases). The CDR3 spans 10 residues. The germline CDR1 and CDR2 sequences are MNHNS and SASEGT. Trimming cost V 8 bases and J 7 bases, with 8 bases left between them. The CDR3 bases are TGTGCCAGCCAAGGGGTTGAAGCTTTCTTT. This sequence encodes CASQGVEAFF.

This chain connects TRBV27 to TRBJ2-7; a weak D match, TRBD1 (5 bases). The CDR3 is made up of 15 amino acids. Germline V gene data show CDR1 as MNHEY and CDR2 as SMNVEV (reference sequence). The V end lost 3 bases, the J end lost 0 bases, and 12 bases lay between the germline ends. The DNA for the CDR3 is TGTGCCAGCAGTTTGTACTTCAGGGACTCCTACGAGCAGTACTTC. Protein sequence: CASSLYFRDSYEQYF.

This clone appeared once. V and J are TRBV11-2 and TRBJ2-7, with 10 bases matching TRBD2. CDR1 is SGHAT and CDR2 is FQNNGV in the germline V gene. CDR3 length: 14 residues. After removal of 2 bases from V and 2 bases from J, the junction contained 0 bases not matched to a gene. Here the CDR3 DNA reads TGTGCCAGCAGCTTAACTAGCGGGACCTACGAGCAGTACTTC. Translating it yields CASSLTSGTYEQYF. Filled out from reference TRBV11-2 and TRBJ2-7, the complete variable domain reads EAGVAQSPRYKIIEKRQSVAFWCNPISGHATLYWYQQILGQGPKLLIQFQNNGVVDDSQLPKDRFSAERLKGVDSTLKIQPAKLEDSAVYLCASSLTSGTYEQYFGPGTRLTVT.

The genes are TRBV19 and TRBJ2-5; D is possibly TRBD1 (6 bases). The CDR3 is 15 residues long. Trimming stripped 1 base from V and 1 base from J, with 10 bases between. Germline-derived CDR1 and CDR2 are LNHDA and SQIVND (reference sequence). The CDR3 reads CASSIGWDTQETQYF. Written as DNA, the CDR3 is TGTGCCAGTAGTATAGGGTGGGACACCCAAGAGACCCAGTACTTC.

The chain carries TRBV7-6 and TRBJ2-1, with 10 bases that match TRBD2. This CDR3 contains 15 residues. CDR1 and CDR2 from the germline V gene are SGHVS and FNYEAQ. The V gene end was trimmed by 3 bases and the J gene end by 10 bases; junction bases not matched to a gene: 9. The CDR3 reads CASSFFGTSVREQFF. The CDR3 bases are TGTGCCAGCAGCTTTTTCGGGACTAGCGTACGAGAGCAGTTCTTC.

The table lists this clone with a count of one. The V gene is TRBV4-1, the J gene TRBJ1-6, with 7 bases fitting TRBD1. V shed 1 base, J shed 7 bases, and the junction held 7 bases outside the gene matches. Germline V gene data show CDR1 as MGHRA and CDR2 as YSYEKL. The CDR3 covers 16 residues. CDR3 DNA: TGCGCCAGCAGCCAAGTGGGGCGGGACAGAAATTCACCCCTCCACTTT. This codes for CASSQVGRDRNSPLHF.

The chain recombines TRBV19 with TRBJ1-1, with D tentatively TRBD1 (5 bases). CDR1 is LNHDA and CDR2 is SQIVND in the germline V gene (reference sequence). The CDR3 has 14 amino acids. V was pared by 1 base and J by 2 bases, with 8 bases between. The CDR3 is CASSIADSNTEAFF. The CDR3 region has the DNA TGTGCCAGTAGTATAGCTGACAGCAACACTGAAGCTTTCTTT.

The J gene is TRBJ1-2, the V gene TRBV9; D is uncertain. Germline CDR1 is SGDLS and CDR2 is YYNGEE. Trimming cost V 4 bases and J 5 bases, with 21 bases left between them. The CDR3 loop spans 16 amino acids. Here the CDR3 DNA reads TGTGCCAGCAGCCGAACCGGGAGTGTGGACCGATATGGCTACACCTTC. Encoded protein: CASSRTGSVDRYGYTF.

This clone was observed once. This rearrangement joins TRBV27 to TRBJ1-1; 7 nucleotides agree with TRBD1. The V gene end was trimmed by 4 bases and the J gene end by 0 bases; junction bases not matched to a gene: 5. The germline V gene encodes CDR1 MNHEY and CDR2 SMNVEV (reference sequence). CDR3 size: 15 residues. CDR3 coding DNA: TGTGCCAGCAGTTGGGACAGTACAATGAACACTGAAGCTTTCTTT. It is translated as CASSWDSTMNTEAFF.

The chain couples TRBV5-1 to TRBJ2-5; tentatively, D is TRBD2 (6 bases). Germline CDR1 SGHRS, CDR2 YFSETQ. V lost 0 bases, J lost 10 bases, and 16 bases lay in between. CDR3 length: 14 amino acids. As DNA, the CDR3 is TGCGCCAGCAGCTTGGACGGCGGCGGGGATAACCAGTACTTC. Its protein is CASSLDGGGDNQYF.

CDR3 loop: CSASSGRNEQFF. For the CDR3, the DNA is TGCAGCGCCTCTAGCGGGCGCAATGAGCAGTTCTTC. This chain links TRBV29-1 with TRBJ2-1, with 8 bases that match TRBD2. The junction had 5 bases not matched to a gene; V was cut back by 7 bases and J by 6 bases. Germline V CDR1 and CDR2: SQVTM, ANQGSEA. The CDR3 is 12 residues long.

CDR3 in amino acids: CASSLGAGGFSYEQYF. As DNA, the CDR3 is TGTGCCAGCAGCTTAGGGGCAGGGGGTTTTTCTTACGAGCAGTACTTC. The chain employs TRBV7-8 and TRBJ2-7; 7 bases are a match to TRBD1. The trim removed 1 base at V and 4 bases at J, leaving 10 bases unmatched. The germline V gene has CDR1 SGHVS and CDR2 FQNEAQ. The CDR3 spans 16 residues.

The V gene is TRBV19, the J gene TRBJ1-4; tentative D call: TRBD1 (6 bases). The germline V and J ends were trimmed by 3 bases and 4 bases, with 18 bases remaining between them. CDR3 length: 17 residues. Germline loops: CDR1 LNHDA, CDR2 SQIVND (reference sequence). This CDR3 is CASSISTGGAINEKLFF. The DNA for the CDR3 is TGTGCCAGTAGTATCTCCACGGGGGGCGCCATTAATGAAAAACTGTTTTTT.

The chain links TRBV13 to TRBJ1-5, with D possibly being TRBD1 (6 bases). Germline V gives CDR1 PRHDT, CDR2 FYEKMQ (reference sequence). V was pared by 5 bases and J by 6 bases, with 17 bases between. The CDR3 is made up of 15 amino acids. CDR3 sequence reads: CASSIDQGGGQPQHF. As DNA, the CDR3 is TGTGCCAGCAGCATCGACCAGGGAGGGGGTCAGCCCCAGCATTTT.

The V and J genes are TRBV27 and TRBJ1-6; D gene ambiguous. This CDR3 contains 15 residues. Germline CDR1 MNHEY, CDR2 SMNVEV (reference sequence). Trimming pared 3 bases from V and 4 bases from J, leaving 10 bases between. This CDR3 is CASSFLRDYNSPLHF. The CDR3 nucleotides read TGTGCCAGCAGTTTCCTCCGGGATTATAATTCACCCCTCCACTTT.

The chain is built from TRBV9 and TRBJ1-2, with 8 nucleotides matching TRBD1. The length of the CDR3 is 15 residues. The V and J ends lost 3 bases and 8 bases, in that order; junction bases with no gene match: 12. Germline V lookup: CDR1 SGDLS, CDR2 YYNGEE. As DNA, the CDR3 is TGTGCCAGCAGCGCCCCGAGCGGGACAGGAGGGGGCTACACCTTC. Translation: CASSAPSGTGGGYTF.

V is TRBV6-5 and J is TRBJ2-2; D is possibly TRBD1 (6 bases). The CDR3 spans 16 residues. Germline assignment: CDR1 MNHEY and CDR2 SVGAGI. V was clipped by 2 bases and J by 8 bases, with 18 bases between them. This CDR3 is CASSYRLVSGVGELFF. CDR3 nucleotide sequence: TGTGCCAGCAGTTACAGATTGGTGTCAGGGGTTGGGGAGCTGTTTTTT.

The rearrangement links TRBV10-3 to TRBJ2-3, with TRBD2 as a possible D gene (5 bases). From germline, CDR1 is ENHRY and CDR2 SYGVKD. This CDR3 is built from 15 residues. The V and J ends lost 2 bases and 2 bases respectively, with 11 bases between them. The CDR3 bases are TGTGCCATCAGTGAGGGAGCGGCTTCCACAGATACGCAGTATTTT. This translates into CAISEGAASTDTQYF.